Sequencing of this T cell receptor beta chain was carried out in a study of Graves' ophthalmopathy and Graves' hyperthyroidism. CDR1 PRHDT and CDR2 FYEKMQ come from the germline V gene (reference sequence). V was clipped by 0 bases and J by 10 bases, with 13 bases between them. The CDR3 sequence is 15 residues long. Enrollment excluded any patients with other autoimmune diseases, uncontrolled infections, pregnancy or lactation. Findings and caveats of the study: Using 13 signatures, a model distinguished ophthalmopathy from stable hyperthyroidism, reaching about 89% sensitivity and 81.08% specificity. In predicting ophthalmopathy progression, the model reached approximately 71% sensitivity and roughly 74% specificity.

RNA transcripts yielded amplified TCR beta CDR3 regions. The workflow started with a first-round RT-PCR run with HTBI primers and then moved on to a second-round multiplex PCR. MiXCR was run by TCRdb on the multiplex PCR reads, yielding one entry per CDR3 protein. The sample consists of over a million distinct CDR3 sequences, about two fifths of them appearing once. This clonotype was observed at least ten times. The antigen is not known. This clonotype was obtained from an adult man with Graves' hyperthyroidism. The genes are TRBV13 and TRBJ1-6; tentative D call: TRBD1 (6 bases). The sequencing sample was made of peripheral blood or thyroid tissue (not recorded which). This CDR3 is CASSLGGRGDSPLHF. DNA of the CDR3: TGTGCCAGCAGCTTAGGGGGCAGGGGCGACTCACCCCTCCACTTT.